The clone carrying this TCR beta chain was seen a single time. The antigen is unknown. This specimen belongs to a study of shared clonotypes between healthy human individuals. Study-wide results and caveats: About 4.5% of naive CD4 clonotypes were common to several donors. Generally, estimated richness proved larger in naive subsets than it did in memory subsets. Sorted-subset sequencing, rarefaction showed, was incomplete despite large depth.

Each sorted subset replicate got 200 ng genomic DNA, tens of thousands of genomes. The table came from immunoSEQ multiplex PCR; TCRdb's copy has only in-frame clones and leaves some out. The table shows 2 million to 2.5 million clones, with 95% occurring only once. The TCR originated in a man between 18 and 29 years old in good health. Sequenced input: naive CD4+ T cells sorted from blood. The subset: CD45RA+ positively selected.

The CDR3 region has the DNA TGTGCCAGCTCACCAATCTTAGGCTCACTCAACAGCACAGATACGCAGTATTTT. As protein: CASSPILGSLNSTDTQYF. The chain is built from TRBV18 and TRBJ2-3; no reliable D call. V gave up 2 bases and J gave up 0 bases, with 18 bases separating them. The germline CDR1 and CDR2 sequences are KGHSH and LQKENI. The CDR3 contains 18 residues.